This T cell receptor beta chain was sequenced during a study of identical twins. TCRdb processed the 5' RACE reads anew with MiXCR; each CDR3 protein has one entry. The data show 550,000 to 700,000 distinct CDR3 sequences, 21% seen once. V lost 7 bases, J lost 1 base, and 9 bases stayed unmatched. Germline CDR1 SQVTM, CDR2 ANQGSEA. The CDR3 is 15 amino acids. This clonotype has at least ten counts. This same sample was also taken into another study, of T cells expressing NK-cell markers.

V gene TRBV29-1 combines with J gene TRBJ2-1; 8 nucleotides match TRBD2. Material for sequencing was PBMCs. This clonotype originated in a woman between 18 and 29 years old in good health. CDR3 in amino acids: CSAGGRGESYNEQFF. CDR3 bases: TGCAGCGCCGGAGGGCGGGGGGAGTCCTACAATGAGCAGTTCTTC.